This is a list of T cell receptor beta chains from one sample in a study of STAT5B mutations in CD4+ large granular lymphocyte leukemia. Libraries were prepared by immunoSEQ multiplex PCR; TCRdb keeps only in-frame clonotypes and omits some of them. Among over 30,000 clones listed, more than 65% were seen once. The sequencing sample was made of CD4+ T cells from blood buffy coats. The receptors come from a human donor in good health. Both conserved end residues are part of each CDR3. D genes are given only for firm matches.

v_call	d_call	j_call	cdr3_aa
TRBV11-2	-	TRBJ2-1	CASSRRGYSYNEQFF
TRBV7-9	TRBD2	TRBJ2-1	CASSLDTGLAGGEQFF
TRBV7-2	-	TRBJ2-3	CASSLPPLNTQYF
TRBV18	-	TRBJ2-7	CASSPDRSPYEQYF
TRBV11-2	TRBD1	TRBJ2-7	CASSPTGGSGNYEQYF
TRBV11-3	-	TRBJ2-3	CASSPGRYVDTQYF
TRBV12-5	-	TRBJ1-2	CASSSSGAGGYTF
TRBV15	-	TRBJ2-1	CATSRVPPGPNEQFF
TRBV19	-	TRBJ1-2	CASRWGLGIYYGYTF
TRBV5-8	TRBD1	TRBJ1-5	CASSLGTGLKNQPQHF
TRBV5-5	-	TRBJ2-5	CASSLNRGGETQYF
TRBV7-9	-	TRBJ1-2	CASSVSGAANYGYTF
TRBV11-2	-	TRBJ1-4	CASSLLPGQINEKLFF
TRBV2	-	TRBJ2-3	CASSELAVTSTDTQYF
TRBV5-1	-	TRBJ2-7	CASSLEDGSYEQYF
TRBV6-1	-	TRBJ2-6	CASMGALGANVLTF
TRBV9	-	TRBJ2-3	CASSSQSAGTDTQYF
TRBV18	TRBD2	TRBJ2-7	CASSQTSGEQYF
TRBV18	-	TRBJ2-5	CASSPPEYQETQYF
TRBV6-1	TRBD1	TRBJ1-2	CASRTGGKVYGYTF
TRBV11-1	TRBD1	TRBJ1-5	CASSPGQGRNQPQHF
TRBV9	TRBD1	TRBJ1-1	CASSAPDRANTEAFF
TRBV5-6	-	TRBJ1-6	CASSLRGPNSPLHF
TRBV2	-	TRBJ1-2	CASKMGSANYGYTF
TRBV9	-	TRBJ2-1	CASSRLTIPSYNEQFF
TRBV11-2	-	TRBJ1-1	CASSLDRRYSEAFF
TRBV5-1	-	TRBJ2-3	CASSFRDLDTQYF
TRBV29-1	-	TRBJ2-7	CSVEWGLRGQYF
TRBV29-1	TRBD2	TRBJ2-3	CSVAPPGLAGDTQYF
TRBV18	-	TRBJ1-6	CASSPPPDPDNSPLHF
TRBV7-9	-	TRBJ2-1	CASRKRGTAHSDEQFF
TRBV5-4	-	TRBJ2-3	CASSRDVKDTQYF
TRBV15	TRBD1	TRBJ1-2	CATSKTGGGYTF
TRBV7-2	TRBD2	TRBJ2-3	CASSYRLAGAVDTQYF
TRBV28	-	TRBJ1-5	CASSSLQGMGAQHF
TRBV6-6	-	TRBJ1-4	CATHVRGINEKLFF
TRBV19	-	TRBJ1-5	CASSISGNQPQHF
TRBV7-2	TRBD1	TRBJ1-1	CASSFSGTGNTEAFF
TRBV7-9	-	TRBJ2-5	CASSLAVETQYF
TRBV7-2	TRBD1	TRBJ1-5	CASSTGTGGQPQHF
TRBV4-2	TRBD1	TRBJ2-7	CASSQPSGQGLYEQYF
TRBV5-5	TRBD2	TRBJ2-7	CASSLTSGSYEQYF
TRBV5-6	-	TRBJ2-7	CASSRIDSYEQYF
TRBV29-1	TRBD1	TRBJ2-3	CSVDRGTDTQYF
TRBV2	-	TRBJ2-1	CASNTEYNEQFF
TRBV10-3	-	TRBJ1-3	CAISAVGESRATSGNTIYF
TRBV21-1	-	TRBJ1-3	CASSKRPGNTIYF
TRBV5-8	-	TRBJ1-4	CASSKGRELEKLFF
TRBV30	-	TRBJ1-1	CAWQGGTEAFF